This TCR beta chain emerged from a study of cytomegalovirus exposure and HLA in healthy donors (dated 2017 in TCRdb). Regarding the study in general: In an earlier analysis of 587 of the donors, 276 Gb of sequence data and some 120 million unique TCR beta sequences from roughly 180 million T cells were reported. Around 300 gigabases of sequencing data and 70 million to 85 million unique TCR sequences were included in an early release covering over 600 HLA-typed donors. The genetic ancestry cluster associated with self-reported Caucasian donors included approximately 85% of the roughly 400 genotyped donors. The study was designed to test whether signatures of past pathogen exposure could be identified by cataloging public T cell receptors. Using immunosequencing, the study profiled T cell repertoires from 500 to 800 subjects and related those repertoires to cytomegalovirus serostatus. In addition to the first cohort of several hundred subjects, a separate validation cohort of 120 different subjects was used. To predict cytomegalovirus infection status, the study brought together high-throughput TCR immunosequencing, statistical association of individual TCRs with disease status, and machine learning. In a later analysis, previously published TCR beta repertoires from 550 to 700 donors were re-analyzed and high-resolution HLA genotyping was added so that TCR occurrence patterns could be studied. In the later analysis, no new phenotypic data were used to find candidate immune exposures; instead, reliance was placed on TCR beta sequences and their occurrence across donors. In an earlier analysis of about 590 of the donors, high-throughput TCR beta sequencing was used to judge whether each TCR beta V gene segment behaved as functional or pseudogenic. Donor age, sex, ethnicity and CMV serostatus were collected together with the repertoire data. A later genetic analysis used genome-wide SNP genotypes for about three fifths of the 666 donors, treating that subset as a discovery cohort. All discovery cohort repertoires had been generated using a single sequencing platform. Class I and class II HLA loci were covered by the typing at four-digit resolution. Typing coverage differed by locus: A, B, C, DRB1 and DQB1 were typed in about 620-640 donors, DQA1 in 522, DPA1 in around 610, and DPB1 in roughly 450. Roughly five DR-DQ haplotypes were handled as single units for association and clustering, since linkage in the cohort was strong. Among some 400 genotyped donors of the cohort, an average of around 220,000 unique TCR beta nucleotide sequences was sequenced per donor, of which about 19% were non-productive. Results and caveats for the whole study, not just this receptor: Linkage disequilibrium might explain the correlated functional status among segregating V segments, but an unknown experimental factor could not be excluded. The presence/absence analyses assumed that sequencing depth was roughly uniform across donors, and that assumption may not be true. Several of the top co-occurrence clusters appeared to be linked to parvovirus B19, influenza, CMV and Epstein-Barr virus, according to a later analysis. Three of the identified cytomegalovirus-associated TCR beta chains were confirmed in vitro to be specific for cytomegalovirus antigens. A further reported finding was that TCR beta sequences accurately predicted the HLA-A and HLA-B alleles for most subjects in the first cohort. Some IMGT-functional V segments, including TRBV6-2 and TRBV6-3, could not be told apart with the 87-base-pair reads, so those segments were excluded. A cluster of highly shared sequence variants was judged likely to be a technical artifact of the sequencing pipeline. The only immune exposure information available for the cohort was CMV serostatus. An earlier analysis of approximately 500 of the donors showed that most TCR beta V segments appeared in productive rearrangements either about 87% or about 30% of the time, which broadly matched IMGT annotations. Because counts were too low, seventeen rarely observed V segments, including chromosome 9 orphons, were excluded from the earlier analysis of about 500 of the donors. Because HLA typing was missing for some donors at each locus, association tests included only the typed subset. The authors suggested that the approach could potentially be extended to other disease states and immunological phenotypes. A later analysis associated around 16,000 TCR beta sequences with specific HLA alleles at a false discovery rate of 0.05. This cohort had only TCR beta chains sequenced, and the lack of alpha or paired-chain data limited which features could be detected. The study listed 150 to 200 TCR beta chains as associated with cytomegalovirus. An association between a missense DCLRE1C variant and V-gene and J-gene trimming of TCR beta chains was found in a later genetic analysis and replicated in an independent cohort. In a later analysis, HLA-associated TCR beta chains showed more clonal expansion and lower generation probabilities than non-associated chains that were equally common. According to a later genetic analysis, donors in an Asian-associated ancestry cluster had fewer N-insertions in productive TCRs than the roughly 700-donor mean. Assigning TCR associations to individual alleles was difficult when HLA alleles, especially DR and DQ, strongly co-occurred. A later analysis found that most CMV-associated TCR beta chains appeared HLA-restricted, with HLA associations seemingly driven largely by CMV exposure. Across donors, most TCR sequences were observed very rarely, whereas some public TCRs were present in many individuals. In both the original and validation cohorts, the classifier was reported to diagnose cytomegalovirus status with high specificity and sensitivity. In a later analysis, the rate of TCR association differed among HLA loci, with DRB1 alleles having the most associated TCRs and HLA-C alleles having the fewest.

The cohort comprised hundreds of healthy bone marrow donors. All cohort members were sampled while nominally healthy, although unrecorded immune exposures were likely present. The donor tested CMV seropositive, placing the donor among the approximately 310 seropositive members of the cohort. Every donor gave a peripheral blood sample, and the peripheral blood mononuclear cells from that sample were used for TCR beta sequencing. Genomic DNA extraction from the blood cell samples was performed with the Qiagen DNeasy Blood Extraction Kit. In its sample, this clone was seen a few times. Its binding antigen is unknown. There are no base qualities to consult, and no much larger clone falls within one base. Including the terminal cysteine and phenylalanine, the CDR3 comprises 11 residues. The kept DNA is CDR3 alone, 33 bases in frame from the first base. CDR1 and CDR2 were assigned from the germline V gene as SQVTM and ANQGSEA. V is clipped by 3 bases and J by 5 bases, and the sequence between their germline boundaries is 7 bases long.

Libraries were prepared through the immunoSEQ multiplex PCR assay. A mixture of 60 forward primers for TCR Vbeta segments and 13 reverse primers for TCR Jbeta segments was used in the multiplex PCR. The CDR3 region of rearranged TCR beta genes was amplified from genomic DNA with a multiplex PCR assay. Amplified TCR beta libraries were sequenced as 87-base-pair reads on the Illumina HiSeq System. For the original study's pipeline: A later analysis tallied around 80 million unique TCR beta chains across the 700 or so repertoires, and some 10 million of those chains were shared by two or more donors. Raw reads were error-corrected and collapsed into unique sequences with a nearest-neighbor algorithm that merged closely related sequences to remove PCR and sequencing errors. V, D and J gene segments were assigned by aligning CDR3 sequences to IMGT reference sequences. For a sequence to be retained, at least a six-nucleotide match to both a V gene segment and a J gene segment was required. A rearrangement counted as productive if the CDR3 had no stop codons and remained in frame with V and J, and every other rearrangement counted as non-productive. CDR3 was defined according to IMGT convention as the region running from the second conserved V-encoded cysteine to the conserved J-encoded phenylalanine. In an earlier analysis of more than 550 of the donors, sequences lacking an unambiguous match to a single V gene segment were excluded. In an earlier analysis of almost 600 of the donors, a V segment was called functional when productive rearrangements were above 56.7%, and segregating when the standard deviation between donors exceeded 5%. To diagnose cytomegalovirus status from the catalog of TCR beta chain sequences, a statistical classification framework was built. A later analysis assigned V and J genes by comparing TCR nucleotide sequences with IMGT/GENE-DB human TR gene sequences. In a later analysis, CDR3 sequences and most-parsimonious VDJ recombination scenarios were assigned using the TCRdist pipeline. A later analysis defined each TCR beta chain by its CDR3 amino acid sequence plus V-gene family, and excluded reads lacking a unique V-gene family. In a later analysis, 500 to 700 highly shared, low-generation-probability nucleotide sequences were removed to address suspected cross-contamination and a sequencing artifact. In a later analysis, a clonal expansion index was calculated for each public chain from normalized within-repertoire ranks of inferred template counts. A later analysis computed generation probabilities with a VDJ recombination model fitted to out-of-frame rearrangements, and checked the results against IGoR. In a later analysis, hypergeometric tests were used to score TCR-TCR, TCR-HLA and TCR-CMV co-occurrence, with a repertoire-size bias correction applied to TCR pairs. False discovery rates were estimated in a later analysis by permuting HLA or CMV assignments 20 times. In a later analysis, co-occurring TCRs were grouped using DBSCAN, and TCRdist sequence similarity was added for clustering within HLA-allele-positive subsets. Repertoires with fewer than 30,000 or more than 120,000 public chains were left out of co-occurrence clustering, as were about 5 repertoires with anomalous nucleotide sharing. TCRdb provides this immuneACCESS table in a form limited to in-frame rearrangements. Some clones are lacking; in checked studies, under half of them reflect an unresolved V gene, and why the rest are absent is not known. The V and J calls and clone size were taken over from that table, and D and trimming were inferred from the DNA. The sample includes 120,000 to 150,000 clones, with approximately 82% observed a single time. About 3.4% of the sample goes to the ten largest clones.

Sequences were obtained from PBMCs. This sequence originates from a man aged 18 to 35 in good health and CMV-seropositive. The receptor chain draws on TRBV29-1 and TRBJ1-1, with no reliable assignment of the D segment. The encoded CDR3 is CSVEERTEAFF. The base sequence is TGCAGCGTTGAGGAGAGGACTGAAGCTTTCTTT.